The entry that follows covers one T cell receptor beta chain sequence. Trimming took 5 bases from V and 3 from J, leaving 11 bases between them. The CDR3 is 13 residues long. The method was immunoSEQ multiplex PCR; TCRdb's version includes in-frame clones alone and lacks a portion of them. The sample has some 150,000 clones, 85% to 90% seen once. This entry comes from a study of blood T cell repertoires in COVID-19. Study-wide background: Italy, Spain and the United States were the sources of the convalescent and acute COVID-19 samples.

The rearrangement uses TRBV12-3 or TRBV12-4 and TRBJ2-7, with D possibly TRBD2 on 6 matching bases. The clonotype was recovered from a woman aged 40 to 49 with acute or convalescent COVID-19. The sample taken for sequencing was peripheral blood. CDR3 DNA: TGTGCCAGCAGTCCGAGGGGACTCTACGAGCAGTACTTC. Translating it yields CASSPRGLYEQYF.